This entry concerns a single T cell receptor (beta chain). The data belong to a study of blood T cell repertoires in COVID-19. At the level of the study: Collection of acute and convalescent COVID-19 samples took place in the United States, Italy and Spain.

Those who participated ranged in age from roughly 18 to 89 years and resided in around 22 US areas. Two negative PCRs, clearance, or symptom resolution had been documented for recovered Cohort 3 donors. V shed 0 bases and J shed 5 bases, with 14 bases lying between them. This CDR3 is built from 15 residues. Germline V gene sequence: CDR1 SGHNT, CDR2 YYREEE (reference sequence). Original data processing: By means of reference gene primer amplification, nucleated cell counts were estimated. The data were produced by immunoSEQ multiplex PCR, yet TCRdb's version contains in-frame clones alone and is incomplete. That table supplies the V and J calls and clone size; D and trimming were determined from the DNA. The sample holds over 150,000 clones; roughly 84% are singletons and the top ten take under 4%.

Sequencing was done on a sample of PBMCs or T cells enriched from blood (not recorded which). The receptor was isolated from a woman in her 30s who had recovered from COVID-19. This chain connects TRBV5-4 to TRBJ1-1; the D gene is possibly TRBD1 (5 bases). CDR3 sequence (DNA): TGTGCCAGCAGCTTGGAGCGGGGCAGGAGGACTGAAGCTTTCTTT. Translation: CASSLERGRRTEAFF.